These 21 T cell receptor beta chains originate from one sample sequenced in a study of radiation and T cells in renal cell carcinoma. Assay: immunoSEQ multiplex PCR; the TCRdb copy retains only in-frame clones and omits some. The sample includes under 150,000 clones, more than 80% of them seen just once. Time point noted: blood 2 weeks post-SBRT. Treatment noted: 15 Gy SBRT to primary tumor, nephrectomy 4 weeks later. The sequences come from blood, collected from a patient whose treatment included radiotherapy and nephrectomy. The receptors shown here come from a woman between 55 and 75 years old with renal cell carcinoma.

The genes are TRBV5-1 and TRBJ2-1; 8 bases fit TRBD1. Germline-derived CDR1 and CDR2 are SGHRS and YFSETQ. This CDR3 has 13 amino acids. Trimming cost V 7 bases and J 5 bases; bases outside gene matches: 5. CDR3 sequence (DNA): TGCGCCAGCGGGACAGGTGTCCACAATGAGCAGTTCTTC. As protein: CASGTGVHNEQFF.

The chain recombines TRBV5-5 with TRBJ2-2; 9 nucleotides line up with TRBD2. In germline, CDR1 is SGHKS, CDR2 YYEKEE (reference sequence). The junction had 12 bases not matched to a gene; V was cut back by 0 bases and J by 6 bases. The CDR3 extends over 18 amino acids. DNA of the CDR3: TGTGCCAGCAGCTTGGGGGTAGCGGGAGTGGAGAAGGCCGGGGAGCTGTTTTTT. This encodes CASSLGVAGVEKAGELFF. Variable domain in full (rest from reference TRBV5-5 and TRBJ2-2): DAGVTQSPTHLIKTRGQQVTLRCSPISGHKSVSWYQQVLGQGPQFIFQYYEKEERGRGNFPDRFSARQFPNYSSELNVNALLLGDSALYLCASSLGVAGVEKAGELFFGEGSRLTVL.

The CDR3 here is CASSPYLQGGRQPQHF. Here the CDR3 DNA reads TGTGCCAGCAGCCCCTACTTGCAGGGGGGACGCCAGCCCCAGCATTTT. This rearrangement joins TRBV4-2 to TRBJ1-5; 7 positions agree with TRBD1. This CDR3 region has 16 residues. The germline gives CDR1 LGHNA, CDR2 YNFKEQ. Losses at the gene ends were 4 bases for V and 7 bases for J; bases not matched to a gene: 13.

The V call is TRBV6-5, the J call TRBJ2-3; D is unclear. The V end lost 0 bases, the J end lost 7 bases, and 8 bases lay between the germline ends. Germline V CDR1 and CDR2: MNHEY, SVGAGI. This CDR3 comprises 13 residues. CDR3 loop: CASSYSKGYTQYF. In DNA form, the CDR3 reads TGTGCCAGCAGTTACTCAAAGGGTTATACGCAGTATTTT.

The chain employs TRBV6-1 and TRBJ2-3; 9 bases are a match to TRBD1. The CDR3 has 15 amino acids. Germline CDR1 and CDR2: MNHNS and SASEGT. V dropped 6 bases and J dropped 1; count of bases not matched to a gene: 5. The CDR3 DNA sequence: TGTGCCAGCAGCCTCCGGGACAGGGGCACAGATACGCAGTATTTT. Its protein product is CASSLRDRGTDTQYF.

This clone was seen only a few times. The J gene is TRBJ2-7, the V gene TRBV6-6; 7 positions match TRBD2. This CDR3 has 15 residues. CDR1 is MNHNY, CDR2 SVGAGI, per germline (reference sequence). After removal of 0 bases from V and 7 bases from J, the junction contained 9 bases not matched to a gene. The CDR3 sequence: CASSYSGTAGREQYF. The CDR3 DNA sequence: TGTGCCAGCAGTTACTCCGGGACGGCCGGGAGGGAGCAGTACTTC.

This CDR3 reads CASSADRSYGYTF. CDR3 DNA sequence: TGTGCCAGCAGCGCGGACAGGAGCTATGGCTACACCTTC. V usage is TRBV9 and J usage is TRBJ1-2; TRBD1 aligns across 7 bases. Germline assignment: CDR1 SGDLS and CDR2 YYNGEE. There are 13 residues in the CDR3. V shed 3 bases and J 4 bases; nucleotides not matched to a gene: 3.

The rearrangement joins TRBV28 to TRBJ1-5, with unresolved D. The CDR3 runs 12 residues. CDR1 is MDHEN, CDR2 SYDVKM, per germline. V lost 6 bases and J lost 7, with 10 bases in between. The CDR3 protein is CASRRPQQPQHF. For the CDR3, the DNA is TGTGCCAGCAGGCGCCCCCAACAGCCCCAGCATTTT.

The chain joins TRBV9 to TRBJ1-3; unclear D gene. V gave up 0 bases and J gave up 0 bases, with 13 bases separating them. The CDR3 loop spans 17 amino acids. CDR1 SGDLS and CDR2 YYNGEE come from the germline V gene. The CDR3 bases are TGTGCCAGCAGCGTAGCTGGTGGTTTCAGCTCTGGAAACACCATATATTTT. Its protein product is CASSVAGGFSSGNTIYF. Supplemented by reference TRBV9 and TRBJ1-3, the full variable domain reads DSGVTQTPKHLITATGQRVTLRCSPRSGDLSVYWYQQSLDQGLQFLIQYYNGEERAKGNILERFSAQQFPDLHSELNLSSLELGDSALYFCASSVAGGFSSGNTIYFGEGSWLTVV.

This clone is a singleton in its sample. The chain employs TRBV25-1 and TRBJ1-4; TRBD1 agrees at 9 bases. The germline V gene has CDR1 MGHDK and CDR2 SYGVNS. The CDR3 extends over 16 amino acids. V was pared by 1 base and J by 4 bases, with 4 bases of the junction left unmatched. The CDR3 reads CASSEFAGQGNEKLFF. The CDR3 DNA reads TGTGCCAGCAGTGAATTTGCGGGACAGGGTAATGAAAAACTGTTTTTT.

This chain uses TRBV11-2 with TRBJ2-7, with D possibly TRBD1 on 5 matching bases. CDR1 is SGHAT, CDR2 FQNNGV, per germline. This CDR3 is built from 12 residues. With 6 bases removed from V and 4 bases from J, the gap between germline ends came to 10 bases. The CDR3 spells CASRHGHYEQYF. CDR3 sequence (DNA): TGTGCCAGCAGACATGGACATTACGAGCAGTACTTC.

The gene calls are TRBV5-1 and TRBJ1-1; D call uncertain. Germline V gene sequence: CDR1 SGHRS, CDR2 YFSETQ. This CDR3 region has 16 residues. Trimming pared 0 bases from V and 5 bases from J, leaving 17 bases between. CDR3 residues: CASSLGGRQGGTEAFF. CDR3 nucleotides: TGCGCCAGCAGCTTGGGAGGGCGTCAAGGAGGGACTGAAGCTTTCTTT.

The rearrangement links TRBV5-4 to TRBJ2-3, with D possibly called TRBD1 or TRBD2 (5 bases each). V was pared by 3 bases and J by 4 bases, with 15 bases between. Germline CDR1 reads SGHNT; CDR2 reads YYREEE (reference sequence). There are 15 residues in the CDR3. The CDR3 region is CASSSTGTLADTQYF. CDR3 sequence (DNA): TGTGCCAGCAGCTCCACCGGGACCCTCGCAGATACGCAGTATTTT.

The chain recombines TRBV10-1 with TRBJ2-3; TRBD2 matches 10 bases. The germline V gene encodes CDR1 WNHNN and CDR2 SYGVQD (reference sequence). J lost 3 bases, V lost 5 bases, and 2 bases had no gene match. The CDR3 length is 14 residues. This chain's CDR3 is CASSHSGGTDTQYF. The DNA of the CDR3 is TGCGCCAGCAGTCATAGCGGGGGGACAGATACGCAGTATTTT.

This chain uses TRBV6-1 with TRBJ1-5, with 7 bases identical to TRBD1. This CDR3 spans 13 amino acids. Germline V gene data show CDR1 as MNHNS and CDR2 as SASEGT. V lost 9 bases, J lost 9 bases, and 11 bases stayed unmatched. CDR3 bases: TGTGCCAGTAAAGGGACAGCAAGTCGGCCCCAGCATTTT. Translation gives CASKGTASRPQHF.

The rearrangement uses TRBV10-1 and TRBJ2-2, with a possible D match to TRBD1 (6 bases). The CDR3 totals 13 residues. V was trimmed by 0 bases and J by 9 bases, leaving 8 bases between them. The V gene's germline CDR1 is WNHNN and CDR2 SYGVQD (reference sequence). The CDR3 region is CASSESGHRELFF. The CDR3 DNA follows: TGCGCCAGCAGTGAGTCGGGACACCGGGAGCTGTTTTTT.

CDR3 loop: CASSLAGGYTF. CDR3 in DNA: TGTGCCAGCAGCTTGGCAGGTGGCTACACCTTC. This chain uses TRBV5-6 with TRBJ1-2; D ambiguous. This CDR3 is 11 amino acids long. V shed 0 bases and J shed 7 bases, with 4 bases lying between them. In germline, CDR1 is SGHDT, CDR2 YYEEEE.

The chain carries TRBV6-1 and TRBJ1-6, with D unclear. The CDR3 is made up of 13 amino acids. V dropped 6 bases and J dropped 6 bases, with 9 bases sitting between them. From germline, CDR1 is MNHNS and CDR2 SASEGT. CDR3 amino acids: CASSDHLNSPLHF. CDR3 DNA sequence: TGTGCCAGCAGCGATCACCTTAATTCACCCCTCCACTTT.

The chain has TRBV10-2 and TRBJ2-2; 7 bases agree with TRBD1. After removal of 2 bases from V and 3 bases from J, the junction contained 3 bases not matched to a gene. There are 15 residues in the CDR3. Germline V gene sequence: CDR1 WSHSY, CDR2 SAAADI. CDR3 coding DNA: TGCGCCAGCAGTGAGGGGACAGACTACACCGGGGAGCTGTTTTTT. It codes for CASSEGTDYTGELFF.

The V call is TRBV4-1, the J call TRBJ2-2, with TRBD1 matching over 8 bases. The V and J ends lost 3 bases and 6 bases, in that order; junction bases with no gene match: 9. CDR3 length: 16 residues. Germline assignment: CDR1 MGHRA and CDR2 YSYEKL. In nucleotides, the CDR3 is TGCGCCAGCAGCCACCCCGGACAGGGTAATCCCGGGGAGCTGTTTTTT. Translated: CASSHPGQGNPGELFF.

The chain carries TRBV5-1 and TRBJ1-6, with D unclear. The CDR3 extends over 15 amino acids. Germline loops: CDR1 SGHRS, CDR2 YFSETQ. Trimming took 1 base from V and 8 from J, leaving 13 bases between them. The CDR3 DNA sequence: TGCGCCAGCAGCTTGTCCCGGGCCAACGATTCACCCCTCCACTTT. It is translated as CASSLSRANDSPLHF.